A selection of T cell receptor beta chains follows, all from one sample in a study of blood T cell repertoires in COVID-19. The repertoire was sequenced with immunoSEQ multiplex PCR; TCRdb's copy has only in-frame clones and lacks some. The table lists hundreds of thousands of clones, 88% of them singletons. Material for sequencing was PBMCs or T cells enriched from blood (not recorded which). These receptor sequences come from a woman in her thirties or forties with acute COVID-19. Each CDR3 is given with its conserved first and last residue. D genes are given only for firm matches. Clone size is stated in some rows and not others, as once, few, many or a class when expanded.

CDR3 length	V gene	clone size	J gene	D gene	CDR3 protein	CDR3 DNA
15	TRBV3-1/TRBV3-2	once	TRBJ2-2	NA	CASYSDWGVTGELFF	TGTGCCAGCTATTCCGATTGGGGGGTCACCGGGGAGCTGTTTTTT
15	TRBV19	NA	TRBJ2-5	NA	CASSIAGTRGQTQYF	TGTGCCAGTAGTATAGCCGGTACCAGGGGTCAGACCCAGTACTTC
12	TRBV5-5	once	TRBJ2-2	NA	CASSLAAGELFF	TGTGCCAGCAGCTTGGCGGCCGGGGAGCTGTTTTTT
15	TRBV5-4	NA	TRBJ2-1	TRBD2	CASSLMSSGYNEQFF	TGTGCCAGCAGCTTGATGTCTAGCGGATACAATGAGCAGTTCTTC
16	TRBV23-1	NA	TRBJ2-5	TRBD1	CASSPPGTGGGETQYF	TGCGCCAGCAGTCCCCCCGGGACAGGAGGTGGAGAGACCCAGTACTTC
14	TRBV13	NA	TRBJ1-3	NA	CASSLAGSGNTIYF	TGTGCCAGCAGCTTGGCGGGATCTGGAAACACCATATATTTT
16	TRBV7-8	NA	TRBJ2-3	TRBD2	CASSLVAGGDTDTQYF	TGTGCCAGCAGCTTAGTAGCGGGGGGAGACACAGATACGCAGTATTTT
15	TRBV18	NA	TRBJ1-2	TRBD1	CASSPTGGENYGYTF	TGTGCCAGCTCACCGACAGGGGGCGAGAACTATGGCTACACCTTC
18	TRBV4-2	NA	TRBJ2-5	TRBD2	CASSSGLAGGPGGETQYF	TGTGCCAGCAGCTCCGGACTAGCGGGGGGGCCGGGTGGAGAGACCCAGTACTTC
16	TRBV7-2	NA	TRBJ1-6	TRBD1	CASSLMGQLYNSPLHF	TGTGCCAGCAGCTTGATGGGACAGCTTTATAATTCACCCCTCCACTTT
14	TRBV27	NA	TRBJ2-5	TRBD2	CASSTHGGGKTQYF	TGTGCCAGCAGTACGCACGGGGGGGGAAAGACCCAGTACTTC
14	TRBV29-1	NA	TRBJ2-7	NA	CSVSLQEGPYEQYF	TGCAGCGTTTCCCTTCAGGAGGGCCCCTACGAGCAGTACTTC
15	TRBV14	NA	TRBJ2-3	NA	CASSSGGPGVDTQYF	TGTGCCAGCAGCTCCGGGGGTCCAGGAGTGGATACGCAGTATTTT
12	TRBV19	NA	TRBJ1-5	TRBD1	CASQGVYQPQHF	TGTGCCAGTCAGGGGGTCTATCAGCCCCAGCATTTT
15	TRBV27	NA	TRBJ1-2	TRBD1	CASTKIGTGTYGYTF	TGTGCCAGCACCAAAATCGGGACAGGAACCTATGGCTACACCTTC
15	TRBV11-3	NA	TRBJ2-5	NA	CASSLEYGGGKTQYF	TGTGCCAGCAGCTTAGAGTATGGGGGCGGAAAGACCCAGTACTTC
19	TRBV11-2	NA	TRBJ2-3	TRBD2	CASRLAGGRFQTSTDTQYF	TGTGCCAGCAGATTGGCGGGGGGCCGATTCCAAACTAGCACAGATACGCAGTATTTT
14	TRBV6-6	NA	TRBJ2-7	NA	CASRSPSPPYEQYF	TGTGCCAGCAGATCCCCTTCCCCCCCCTACGAGCAGTACTTC
12	TRBV12-3/TRBV12-4	NA	TRBJ2-7	NA	CASSPGSYEQYF	TGTGCCAGCAGCCCCGGTTCCTACGAGCAGTACTTC
13	TRBV9	NA	TRBJ1-2	NA	CASSVDFRDGYTF	TGTGCCAGCAGCGTAGATTTTCGAGATGGCTACACCTTC
14	TRBV5-1	NA	TRBJ2-7	NA	CASSLTAGGGTVHF	TGCGCCAGCAGCTTAACCGCAGGCGGAGGGACTGTTCACTTC
14	TRBV27	once	TRBJ1-5	TRBD1	CASRIGQVNQPQHF	TGTGCCAGCAGAATAGGACAGGTCAATCAGCCCCAGCATTTT
13	TRBV5-1	NA	TRBJ2-7	TRBD1	CASSLGQSYEQYF	TGCGCCAGCAGCCTGGGACAGTCCTACGAGCAGTACTTC
13	TRBV12-3/TRBV12-4	few	TRBJ1-2	NA	CASGTGSPQGYTF	TGTGCCAGCGGTACAGGTTCACCACAGGGCTACACCTTC
12	TRBV24-1	NA	TRBJ1-1	TRBD1	CATGQRQGEAFF	TGTGCCACGGGCCAGAGACAGGGCGAAGCTTTCTTT
14	TRBV30	NA	TRBJ2-3	NA	CAWRRPGVVNTQYF	TGTGCCTGGAGAAGGCCGGGGGTCGTAAATACGCAGTATTTT
14	TRBV9	once	TRBJ1-2	NA	CASSPGGDRYGYTF	TGTGCCAGCAGCCCCGGGGGGGATAGGTATGGCTACACCTTC
13	TRBV29-1	NA	TRBJ2-3	NA	CSVEETTGDTQYF	TGCAGCGTTGAAGAAACCACCGGGGATACGCAGTATTTT
16	TRBV5-5	NA	TRBJ2-6	NA	CASSLQGSTGANVLTF	TGTGCCAGCAGCTTGCAGGGGTCTACTGGGGCCAACGTCCTGACTTTC
14	TRBV14	NA	TRBJ1-1	TRBD1	CASSQNRIGGEAFF	TGTGCCAGCAGCCAAAACCGAATAGGGGGCGAAGCTTTCTTT
13	TRBV4-1	NA	TRBJ2-1	NA	CASSQDGRAEQFF	TGCGCCAGCAGCCAAGATGGCAGGGCTGAGCAGTTCTTC